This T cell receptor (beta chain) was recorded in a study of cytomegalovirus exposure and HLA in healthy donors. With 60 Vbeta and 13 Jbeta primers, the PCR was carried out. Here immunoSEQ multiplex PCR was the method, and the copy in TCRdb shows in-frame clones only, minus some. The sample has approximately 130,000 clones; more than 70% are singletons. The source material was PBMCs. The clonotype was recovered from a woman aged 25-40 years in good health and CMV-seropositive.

As DNA, the CDR3 is TGTGCCAGCAGTTACCGCCAGGGCTACGAGCAGTACTTC. Amino acid sequence: CASSYRQGYEQYF. V and J are TRBV6-5 and TRBJ2-5; D perhaps matches TRBD1 (5 bases). The tail of the sequence fits TRBJ2-7 better, so the J call may be wrong. This CDR3 has 13 residues. From germline, CDR1 is MNHEY and CDR2 SVGAGI.